This entry is about one TCR beta chain. Germline V gives CDR1 SQVTM, CDR2 ANQGSEA. The germline V and J ends were trimmed by 4 bases and 6 bases, with 13 bases remaining between them. The CDR3 sequence is 13 residues long. These data originate in a study of T cells after yellow fever vaccination. TCRdb itself ran the 5' RACE reads through MiXCR, one entry per CDR3 protein. The sample has about 230,000 distinct CDR3 sequences, more than 6.5% seen once. The source material was CD4+ T cells sorted from PBMCs, sampled on the day of the yellow fever booster vaccination. This rearrangement joins TRBV29-1 to TRBJ1-5; tentative D call: TRBD1 (5 bases). This TCR derives from a man between 25 and 39 years old who received the YFV17D yellow fever vaccine. The CDR3 here is CSVGGGAGQPQHF. CDR3 DNA sequence: TGCAGCGTTGGGGGAGGGGCCGGTCAGCCCCAGCATTTT.